Below are 17 T cell receptor beta chains sequenced from a single sample in a study of T cell clonality in common variable immunodeficiency. Data came from immunoSEQ multiplex PCR; TCRdb stores just in-frame clones and leaves some out. The specimen has roughly 79,000 clones, none found just once. The sample consisted of peripheral blood mononuclear cells. These receptors came from a person aged 18 to 70 in good health.

There are many counts of this clone. The read stops 3 residues short of the end of the CDR3; the missing end is completed from the germline J gene. This chain links TRBV12-3 or TRBV12-4 with TRBJ2-1, with D possibly being TRBD1 (5 bases). The CDR3 loop spans 15 amino acids. Trimming stripped 3 bases from V and 3 bases from J, with 12 bases between. CDR3 bases read: TGTGCCAGCAGTTTGATTCAGGGTGACTACAATGAG. This codes for CASSLIQGDYNE. The whole CDR3 protein reads CASSLIQGDYNEQFF.

This clone was observed a few times. The read ends 3 residues before the CDR3 terminus; that terminus is restored from the germline J gene. The rearrangement links TRBV5-3 to TRBJ1-3; 9 bases line up with TRBD1. TRBV5-3 belongs to the ORF category, with a function that is uncertain. The CDR3 is made up of 17 amino acids. V shed 0 bases, J shed 2 bases, and the junction held 6 bases outside the gene matches. The CDR3 region is CARSLDPRTGAGNTIYF. CDR3 DNA, as far as it was read: TGTGCCAGAAGCTTGGACCCGCGGACAGGGGCTGGAAACACC.

This clone was detected ten times or more. The read stops 3 residues short of the end of the CDR3; the missing end is completed from the germline J gene. This chain uses TRBV9 with TRBJ1-5; D remains ambiguous. From germline, CDR1 is SGDLS and CDR2 YYNGEE. The CDR3 contains 12 residues. Trimming took off 4 bases at V and 4 bases at J, with 6 bases between the two ends. Partial CDR3 DNA: TGTGCCAGCAGCACCAGTAATCAGCCC. It translates to CASSTSNQP. The CDR3 in full is CASSTSNQPQHF.

There are many counts of this clone. The read ends 3 residues before the CDR3 terminus; that terminus is restored from the germline J gene. The chain couples TRBV7-3 to TRBJ2-7, with TRBD2 as a possible D gene (6 bases). This CDR3 has 14 amino acids. Per the germline V gene, CDR1 is SGHTA and CDR2 is FQGTGA. Trimming took 0 bases from V and 5 from J, leaving 11 bases between them. Incomplete CDR3 DNA: TGTGCCAGCAGCTTAACGGGCGGGATGGACGAG. Protein: CASSLTGGMDE. From start to end, the CDR3 is CASSLTGGMDEQYF.

This clone was recorded many times. Sequencing ends 3 residues short of the CDR3 end; the germline J gene provides the rest. The rearrangement links TRBV7-8 to TRBJ1-2; 7 positions match TRBD1. The germline V gene has CDR1 SGHVS and CDR2 FQNEAQ. This CDR3 is 14 amino acids long. CDR3: CASSIGTESGGYTF. CDR3 DNA, as far as it was read: TGTGCCAGCAGCATAGGGACAGAGAGCGGCGGC.

This clone has a handful of counts. One end of the junction is discordant with germline, which a read error may explain. The CDR3 goes on 3 residues after the read ends, and that part is filled in from the germline J gene. The sample carries other DNA sequences with the same CDR3. The chain recombines TRBV19 with TRBJ1-3; D may be TRBD1 (6 bases). The CDR3 contains 14 residues. Germline loops: CDR1 LNHDA, CDR2 SQIVND (reference sequence). CDR3 DNA (partial): TGTGCCAGTTATAACAGGGCAGAGGGAAACACG. This encodes CASYNRAEGNT. The whole CDR3 region reads CASYNRAEGNTIYF.

With regard to this clone: The read ends 3 residues early relative to the CDR3; the germline J gene fills the gap. V is TRBV19 and J is TRBJ2-1; D is unresolved. The CDR3 runs to 14 residues. Trimming removed 2 bases at V and 4 bases at J, with 9 bases between. The germline V gene has CDR1 LNHDA and CDR2 SQIVND (reference sequence). CDR3 in amino acids: CASSITARYNEQFF. CDR3 DNA, as far as it was read: TGTGCCAGTAGTATAACGGCTAGATACAATGAG.

This clone was seen repeatedly, ten times or more. The read is 3 residues too short to cover the CDR3 end, so that end is filled in from the germline J gene. The V call is TRBV6-4, the J call TRBJ1-5; D possibly corresponds to TRBD1 (6 bases). The germline CDR1 and CDR2 sequences are MRHNA and SNTAGT. The CDR3 totals 16 residues. Deletions cut 8 bases from V and 3 bases from J, with 20 bases between. The CDR3 bases that were read are TGTGCCAGCCCAGACGGTAAAGGGGGAAACAATCAGCCC. This codes for CASPDGKGGNNQP. Given in full, the CDR3 is CASPDGKGGNNQPQHF.

Points on this clone: The sequenced fragment ends 3 residues before the CDR3 boundary, so the rest is inferred from the germline J gene. This chain joins TRBV18 and TRBJ2-2; 7 bases fit TRBD1. V gave up 4 bases and J gave up 1 base; unmatched junction bases: 12. Germline V lookup: CDR1 KGHSH, CDR2 LQKENI. The length of the CDR3 is 18 residues. The CDR3 bases that were read are TGTGCCAGCTCACAGATACGAAACCGGGACAGGAACACCGGGGAG. As protein: CASSQIRNRDRNTGE. The CDR3 in its entirety is CASSQIRNRDRNTGELFF.

In its sample, this clone was seen many times. With the read ending 3 residues before the CDR3 end, the germline J gene is used to fill in that end. This chain links TRBV18 with TRBJ2-3; D is unclear. V lost 6 bases and J 0 bases, leaving 25 bases between the germline ends. Germline lookup yields CDR1 KGHSH and CDR2 LQKENI. The length of the CDR3 is 19 residues. CDR3 loop: CASSPSPIGLALSTDTQYF. The CDR3 DNA, read in part, is TGTGCCAGCTCTCCATCACCCATTGGCTTGGCCTTAAGCACAGATACG.

The sample holds many counts of this clone. The CDR3 end falls 3 residues outside the read, so it is completed with the germline J gene. The V call is TRBV19, the J call TRBJ2-2; 9 bases fit TRBD1. Germline lookup yields CDR1 LNHDA and CDR2 SQIVND (reference sequence). This CDR3 contains 16 residues. The junction had 4 bases not matched to a gene; V was cut back by 5 bases and J by 0 bases. The sequenced part of the CDR3 DNA is TGTGCCAGTAGTCCACGACAGGGGGCGAACACCGGGGAG. It codes for CASSPRQGANTGE. The whole CDR3 protein is CASSPRQGANTGELFF.

This clone was seen many times. The missing CDR3 end, 3 residues past where the read stops, is filled in from the germline J gene. The V call is TRBV19, the J call TRBJ2-1; D perhaps matches TRBD1 (6 bases). Germline CDR1 is LNHDA and CDR2 is SQIVND (reference sequence). The V end was cut by 3 bases, the J end by 4 bases, with 10 bases between. This CDR3 is built from 14 residues. The CDR3 DNA, read in part, is TGTGCCAGTAGTATCAGGGGATCATACAATGAG. Protein product: CASSIRGSYNE. The full-length CDR3 reads as CASSIRGSYNEQFF.

This clone occurred many times. The read halts 3 residues ahead of the CDR3 end, with the missing end drawn from the germline J gene. V and J are TRBV6-4 and TRBJ2-2, with 7 bases matching TRBD1. The germline V gene encodes CDR1 MRHNA and CDR2 SNTAGT. V was pared by 5 bases and J by 0 bases, with 6 bases of the junction left unmatched. The CDR3 has 16 residues. This CDR3 reads CASSPDRATNTGELFF. Partial CDR3 DNA: TGTGCCAGCAGTCCCGACAGGGCGACGAACACCGGGGAG.

This clone was detected only a few times. The missing CDR3 end, 3 residues past where the read stops, is filled in from the germline J gene. The chain recombines TRBV25-1 with TRBJ2-5; D perhaps matches TRBD2 (5 bases). Germline V lookup: CDR1 MGHDK, CDR2 SYGVNS. Trimming removed 2 bases from V and 2 bases from J, with 12 bases in between. The CDR3 has 15 residues. The CDR3 loop reads CASSEIRGLQETQYF. The CDR3 bases that were read are TGTGCCAGCAGTGAAATCCGCGGGTTACAAGAGACC.

Ten or more counts support this clone. With the read ending 3 residues before the CDR3 end, the germline J gene is used to fill in that end. This chain links TRBV29-1 with TRBJ2-3, with 10 bases lining up with TRBD2. V lost 4 bases, J lost 1 base, and 5 bases stayed unmatched. Germline V lookup: CDR1 SQVTM, CDR2 ANQGSEA. CDR3 length equals 15 residues. The CDR3 DNA, read in part, is TGCAGCGTTGCCTCTAGCGGGGGAGGCACAGATACG. This gives the protein CSVASSGGGTDT. The whole CDR3 protein is CSVASSGGGTDTQYF.

In this sample, this clone turned up many times. The read terminates 3 residues ahead of where the CDR3 ends, so the germline J gene completes it. The gene calls are TRBV20-1 and TRBJ2-5; D might be TRBD2 (5 bases). This CDR3 has 13 residues. In germline, CDR1 is DFQATT, CDR2 SNEGSKA (reference sequence). The V and J ends lost 3 bases and 3 bases respectively, with 11 bases between them. Here the CDR3 reads CSASLAKKETQYF. The CDR3 bases that were read are TGCAGTGCTAGTCTAGCAAAAAAAGAGACC.

About this clone: It differs at one base from a far larger clone, so likely a read error. The read finishes 3 residues shy of the CDR3 end, and the germline J gene is used to complete it. J is TRBJ2-7 and V is TRBV7-3; D remains ambiguous. Germline lookup yields CDR1 SGHTA and CDR2 FQGTGA. This CDR3 is 15 amino acids long. CDR3 DNA, as far as it was read: TGTGCCAGCAGCTTATATGCGGCAGACTCCGACGAG. Residues: CASSLYAADSDE. The complete CDR3 protein is CASSLYAADSDEQYF.